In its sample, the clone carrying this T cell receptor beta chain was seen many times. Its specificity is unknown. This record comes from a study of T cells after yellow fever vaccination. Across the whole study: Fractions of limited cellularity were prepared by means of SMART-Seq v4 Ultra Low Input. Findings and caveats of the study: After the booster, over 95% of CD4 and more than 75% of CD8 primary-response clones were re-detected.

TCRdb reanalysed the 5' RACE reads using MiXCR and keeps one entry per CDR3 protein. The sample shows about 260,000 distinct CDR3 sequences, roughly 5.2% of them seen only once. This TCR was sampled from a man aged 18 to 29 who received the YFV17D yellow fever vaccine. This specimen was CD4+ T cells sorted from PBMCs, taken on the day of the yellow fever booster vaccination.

CDR3 coding DNA: TGTGCCAGCAGCCGGGACAGGGGGCACGAGACCCAGTACTTC. It yields the protein CASSRDRGHETQYF. This chain uses TRBV7-3 with TRBJ2-5, with 12 positions matching TRBD1. The CDR3 spans 14 residues. V lost 5 bases and J lost 5; bases outside the gene matches: 3. Germline CDR1 reads SGHTA; CDR2 reads FQGTGA.